This T cell receptor beta chain comes out of a study of spatial heterogeneity in lung cancer. In the study overall: Consistent detection of more beta-chain than alpha-chain sequences was observed.

The CDR3 has 13 amino acids. V gave up 1 base and J gave up 3 bases, with 7 bases separating them. Germline-derived CDR1 and CDR2 are SEHNR and FQNEAQ (reference sequence). A distinct unique molecular identifier was carried by each TCR cDNA molecule. TCRdb re-called the 5' RACE reads with MiXCR, one entry per CDR3 protein. The sample carries about 7,900 distinct CDR3 sequences, roughly 7.2% recorded once. Notes on the study in general: Counts of expanded intratumoral alpha and beta TCRs tracked tumor mutation counts.

Time point here: sample taken at primary tumor resection. Patients with untreated early-stage non-small cell lung cancer, numbering more than 55, were the donors. No cell sorting; template was whole RNA from tumor, lung tissue or PBMC. This clonotype was recorded many times. Its antigen is undetermined. The sequenced sample was lung tumor tissue, obtained at surgery. The TCR was taken from a female donor with early-stage non-small cell lung cancer. The rearrangement joins TRBV7-9 to TRBJ2-7, with D hard to call. CDR3 in amino acids: CASSLGSVYEQYF. Here the CDR3 DNA reads TGTGCCAGCAGCTTAGGTTCCGTCTACGAGCAGTACTTC.